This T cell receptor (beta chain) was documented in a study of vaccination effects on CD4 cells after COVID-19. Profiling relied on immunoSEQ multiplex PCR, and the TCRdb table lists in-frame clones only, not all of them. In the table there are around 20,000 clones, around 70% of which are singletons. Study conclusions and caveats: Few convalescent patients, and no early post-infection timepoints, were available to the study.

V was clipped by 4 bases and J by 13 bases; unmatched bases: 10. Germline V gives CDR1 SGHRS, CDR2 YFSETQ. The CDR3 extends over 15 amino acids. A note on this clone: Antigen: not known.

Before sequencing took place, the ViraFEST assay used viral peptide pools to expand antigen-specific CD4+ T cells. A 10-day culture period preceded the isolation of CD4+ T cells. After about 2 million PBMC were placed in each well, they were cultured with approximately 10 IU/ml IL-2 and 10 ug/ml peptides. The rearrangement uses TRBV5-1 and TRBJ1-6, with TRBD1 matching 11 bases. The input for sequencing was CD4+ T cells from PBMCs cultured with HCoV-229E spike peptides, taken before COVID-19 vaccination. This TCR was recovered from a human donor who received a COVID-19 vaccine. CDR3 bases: TGCGCCAGCAGCCCACGGTCTGGACAGGGGGCTCCCCTCCACTTT. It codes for CASSPRSGQGAPLHF.